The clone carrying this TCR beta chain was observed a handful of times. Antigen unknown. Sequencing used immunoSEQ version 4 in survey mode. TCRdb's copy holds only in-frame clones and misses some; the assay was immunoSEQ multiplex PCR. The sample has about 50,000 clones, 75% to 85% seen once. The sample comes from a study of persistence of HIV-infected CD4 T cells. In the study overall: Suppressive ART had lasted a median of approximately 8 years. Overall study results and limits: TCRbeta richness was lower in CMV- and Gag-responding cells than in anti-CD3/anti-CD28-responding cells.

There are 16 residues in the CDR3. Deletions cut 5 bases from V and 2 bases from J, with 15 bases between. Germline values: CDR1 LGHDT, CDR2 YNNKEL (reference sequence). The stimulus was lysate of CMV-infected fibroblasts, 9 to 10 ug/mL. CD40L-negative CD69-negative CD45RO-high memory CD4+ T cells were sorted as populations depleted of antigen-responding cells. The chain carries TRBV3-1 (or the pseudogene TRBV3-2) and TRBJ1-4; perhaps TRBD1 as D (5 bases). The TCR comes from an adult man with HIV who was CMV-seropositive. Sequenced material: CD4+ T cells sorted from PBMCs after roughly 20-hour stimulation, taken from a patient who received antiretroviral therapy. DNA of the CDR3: TGTGCCAGCAGCTCTAACGGGGCGGGTACTAATGAAAAACTGTTTTTT. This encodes CASSSNGAGTNEKLFF.